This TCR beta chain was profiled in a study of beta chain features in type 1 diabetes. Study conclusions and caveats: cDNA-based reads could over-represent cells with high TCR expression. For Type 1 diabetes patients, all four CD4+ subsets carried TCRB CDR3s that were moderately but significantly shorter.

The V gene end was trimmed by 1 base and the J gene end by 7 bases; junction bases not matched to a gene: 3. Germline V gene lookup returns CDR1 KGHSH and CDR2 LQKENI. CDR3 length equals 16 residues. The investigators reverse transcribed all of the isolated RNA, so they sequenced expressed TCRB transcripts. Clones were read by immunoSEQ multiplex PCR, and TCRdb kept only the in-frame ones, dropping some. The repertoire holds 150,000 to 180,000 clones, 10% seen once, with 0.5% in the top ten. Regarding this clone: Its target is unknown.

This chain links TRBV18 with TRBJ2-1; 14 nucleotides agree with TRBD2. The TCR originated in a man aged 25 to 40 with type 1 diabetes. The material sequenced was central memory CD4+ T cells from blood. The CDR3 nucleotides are TGTGCCAGCTCACCACGGGGACTAGCGGGAGTGAATGAGCAGTTCTTC. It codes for CASSPRGLAGVNEQFF.